This TCR beta chain emerged from a study of T cells after yellow fever vaccination. General study findings and limits: Reappearance after the booster was seen for most primary-vaccination clones, at more than 95% CD4 and 75% to 90% CD8. Abundant clonotypes from the bulk population could get into FACS-sorted repertoires as contaminants.

This clonotype turned up a few times. The antigen is unknown. Template-switching 5'RACE yielded the TCR cDNA; a universal primer site and UMIs were added in the process. In TCRdb, the 5' RACE reads were re-called with MiXCR into one record per CDR3 protein. The sample carries approximately 510,000 distinct CDR3 sequences, about a fifth recorded once. This sequence was found in a man younger than 35 who received the YFV17D yellow fever vaccine. Sequenced here: PBMCs, sampled more than 20 days after the first yellow fever vaccination.

This chain's CDR3 is CASSTGTSGGARDTQYF. The CDR3 coding sequence is TGTGCCAGCAGCACCGGGACTAGCGGGGGGGCGAGAGATACGCAGTATTTT. The chain uses TRBV11-2 and TRBJ2-3, with TRBD2 identical over 16 bases. Germline V CDR1 and CDR2: SGHAT, FQNNGV. The CDR3 is 17 amino acids. J lost 5 bases, V lost 5 bases, and 7 bases had no gene match.